These T cell receptor beta chains were read from a single sample in a study of blood T cell repertoires in COVID-19. The repertoire was sequenced with immunoSEQ multiplex PCR; TCRdb's copy has only in-frame clones and lacks some. The sample shows nearly 300,000 clones, 70% to 85% of them seen only once. Source material: peripheral blood. The source of these receptors is a human donor with COVID-19, enrolled during active disease. The donor label of this sample is uncertain. The CDR3 runs from the conserved cysteine through the conserved F or W. A D gene is named only where the DNA matches it firmly.

D,V,CDR3
TRBD1,TRBV12-5,CASGLGPDRVDQPQHF
-,TRBV19,CASTTGYGANVLTF
TRBD1,TRBV12-3/TRBV12-4,CASRDSENTEAFF
-,TRBV28,CASSSPWTGYDIQYF
-,TRBV7-2,CASLFTDTQYF
TRBD1,TRBV19,CASSTLTGSRQETQYF
-,TRBV9,CASSVADSYEQYF
-,TRBV6-2/TRBV6-3,CASSLRRVLTDTQYF
-,TRBV6-5,CASSFPAGTGELFF
-,TRBV19,CASQIRGEQFF
-,TRBV10-3,CAISESFQGRTEAFF
-,TRBV7-3,CASSLNSRGLDTGELFF
TRBD1,TRBV7-2,CASSVTGGTNEKLFF
-,TRBV28,CASTLNSPLHF
-,TRBV29-1,CSVQSNRVRDEQYF
-,TRBV4-2,CASSQDFPTTYEQYF
TRBD2,TRBV3-1/TRBV3-2,CASSQGAPGGGEQYF
TRBD1,TRBV7-2,CASSLGQVTGNTIYF
-,TRBV15,CATGRGYNEKLFF
-,TRBV7-7,CASSLGGRARQETQYF
TRBD1,TRBV29-1,CSVVGTGGDTEAFF
TRBD2,TRBV9,CASSVALAGEYEQYF
-,TRBV10-3,CAIRPDTGFYNEQFF
TRBD2,TRBV4-2,CASSQDYSGGADTQYF
-,TRBV7-9,CASSPLGTGINEQFF
-,TRBV9,CASSERDLDTRTDQETQYF